This passage covers 24 T cell receptor beta chains from one sample sequenced in a study of OX40 agonist ivuxolimab in advanced cancers. The protocol used for the library was the immunoSEQ multiplex PCR assay. In its TCRdb copy, this immuneACCESS table keeps in-frame sequences only and misses some clones. Where compared with another copy, unresolved V genes explain less than half of these, and the others have no known cause. In this sample the table shows about 69,000 clones, roughly nine tenths of which occur a single time. The ten largest make up 0.25% to 0.3% of the sample. Sequencing used CD4+ or CD8+ T cells sorted from blood, obtained in a trial of the OX40 agonist ivuxolimab. Every receptor here comes from an adult with an advanced solid tumor such as melanoma, head and neck, liver or kidney cancer.

CDR3 protein: CASRRGAGGYTF. The CDR3 DNA sequence: TGTGCCAGCCGCCGGGGGGCGGGGGGCTACACCTTC. V gene TRBV28 combines with J gene TRBJ1-2; tentatively, D is TRBD1 (6 bases). Trimming stripped 8 bases from V and 8 bases from J, with 15 bases between. Germline V gene lookup returns CDR1 MDHEN and CDR2 SYDVKM. CDR3 length equals 12 residues.

On this clone itself: Relative to the germline gene, one junction end is altered; a read error may explain this. This chain uses TRBV4-1 with TRBJ1-2, with 8 bases fitting TRBD1. CDR1 is MGHRA, CDR2 YSYEKL, per germline. The CDR3 runs 15 residues. This chain's CDR3 is CASSQSIQGAYGHTF. The CDR3 DNA follows: TGCGCCAGCAGCCAGAGTATTCAGGGGGCCTATGGCCACACCTTC.

This chain joins TRBV7-9 and TRBJ1-2; D gene unclear. CDR1 and CDR2 (germline): SEHNR, FQNEAQ (reference sequence). V was clipped by 6 bases and J by 9 bases, with 20 bases between them. The CDR3 runs to 14 residues. CDR3 region: CASRPDGQTGSYTF. In DNA form, the CDR3 reads TGTGCCAGCAGACCTGACGGTCAAACCGGGAGCTACACCTTC. The whole variable domain, remainder taken from reference TRBV7-9 and TRBJ1-2, is DTGVSQNPRHKITKRGQNVTFRCDPISEHNRLYWYRQTLGQGPEFLTYFQNEAQLEKSRLLSDRFSAERPKGSFSTLEIQRTEQGDSAMYLCASRPDGQTGSYTFGSGTRLTVV.

The genes are TRBV29-1 and TRBJ2-2; TRBD2 might be the D (5 bases). Germline CDR1 is SQVTM and CDR2 is ANQGSEA. CDR3 size: 13 residues. Trimming took 3 bases from V and 0 from J, leaving 5 bases between them. The CDR3 DNA reads TGCAGCGTTGATAGCGCGAACACCGGGGAGCTGTTTTTT. Translating it yields CSVDSANTGELFF.

The chain has TRBV18 and TRBJ1-1; D perhaps matches TRBD1 (5 bases). The germline V gene encodes CDR1 KGHSH and CDR2 LQKENI. The length of the CDR3 is 16 residues. Trimming removed 2 bases from V and 1 base from J, with 14 bases in between. The CDR3 is CASSPNGAASNTEAFF. The CDR3 nucleotides are TGTGCCAGCTCACCAAACGGGGCGGCCTCGAACACTGAAGCTTTCTTT.

The chain couples TRBV6-5 to TRBJ2-7; a weak D match, TRBD1 (6 bases). CDR1 and CDR2 (germline): MNHEY, SVGAGI. The germline V and J ends were trimmed by 2 bases and 0 bases, with 14 bases remaining between them. This CDR3 is 16 amino acids long. CDR3 in amino acids: CASSYQNTGHSYEQYF. The CDR3 bases are TGTGCCAGCAGTTACCAAAACACGGGACACTCCTACGAGCAGTACTTC.

The chain combines TRBV7-9 with TRBJ2-3, with D hard to call. Germline values: CDR1 SEHNR, CDR2 FQNEAQ (reference sequence). Trimming shortened V by 3 bases and J by 0 bases, and 13 bases separated the two germline ends. This CDR3 is 16 amino acids long. The CDR3 region has the DNA TGTGCCAGCAGCTTGGCGCTCCGGACCAGCACAGATACGCAGTATTTT. Translated: CASSLALRTSTDTQYF. The full variable domain, rest sourced from reference TRBV7-9 and TRBJ2-3, is DTGVSQNPRHKITKRGQNVTFRCDPISEHNRLYWYRQTLGQGPEFLTYFQNEAQLEKSRLLSDRFSAERPKGSFSTLEIQRTEQGDSAMYLCASSLALRTSTDTQYFGPGTRLTVL.

V and J are TRBV25-1 and TRBJ2-7; D ambiguous. Trimming removed 5 bases from V and 3 bases from J, with 5 bases in between. The CDR3 has 11 amino acids. CDR1 and CDR2 (germline): MGHDK, SYGVNS. The CDR3 is CASSRIYEQYF. The CDR3 region has the DNA TGTGCCAGCAGTCGCATCTACGAGCAGTACTTC.

The J gene is TRBJ2-5, the V gene TRBV7-8; 8 bases fit TRBD1. The trim removed 5 bases at V and 2 bases at J, leaving 10 bases unmatched. CDR1 is SGHVS, CDR2 FQNEAQ, per germline. CDR3 length: 16 amino acids. CDR3 nucleotide sequence: TGTGCCAGCAGCCCCCAGACAGGGGCCGCACAAGAGACCCAGTACTTC. The encoded protein is CASSPQTGAAQETQYF.

V usage is TRBV28 and J usage is TRBJ1-4; TRBD1 aligns across 11 bases. This CDR3 has 15 amino acids. CDR1 and CDR2 (germline): MDHEN, SYDVKM. V shed 5 bases and J 7 bases; nucleotides not matched to a gene: 6. The CDR3 sequence: CASSGLGTGGEKLFF. The CDR3 nucleotides are TGTGCCAGCAGTGGGCTCGGGACAGGGGGTGAAAAACTGTTTTTT.

This rearrangement joins TRBV6-6 to TRBJ2-7; tentative D call: TRBD1 (6 bases). V lost 2 bases and J 5 bases, leaving 13 bases between the germline ends. Germline CDR1 reads MNHNY; CDR2 reads SVGAGI (reference sequence). The length of the CDR3 is 14 residues. The CDR3 protein is CASSYLDRTHEQYF. The CDR3 nucleotides read TGTGCCAGCAGTTACCTAGACAGGACCCACGAGCAGTACTTC.

The CDR3, as DNA: TGTGCCAGCAGCGTGGGCCCGGGACAGGGCGACGAGCAGTACTTC. This gives the protein CASSVGPGQGDEQYF. The chain combines TRBV9 with TRBJ2-7; 9 positions agree with TRBD1. V was pared by 2 bases and J by 5 bases, with 8 bases of the junction left unmatched. Germline V gene lookup returns CDR1 SGDLS and CDR2 YYNGEE. This CDR3 is built from 15 residues. Filled out from reference TRBV9 and TRBJ2-7, the complete variable domain reads DSGVTQTPKHLITATGQRVTLRCSPRSGDLSVYWYQQSLDQGLQFLIQYYNGEERAKGNILERFSAQQFPDLHSELNLSSLELGDSALYFCASSVGPGQGDEQYFGPGTRLTVT.

The chain combines TRBV7-3 with TRBJ2-1; TRBD2 might be the D (6 bases). Germline CDR1 is SGHTA and CDR2 is FQGTGA. The CDR3 contains 15 residues. V was pared by 3 bases and J by 2 bases, with 11 bases between. The CDR3 DNA reads TGTGCCAGCAGCTTGCAGGCGGGAACCTACAATGAGCAGTTCTTC. Its protein product is CASSLQAGTYNEQFF.

This clone appeared a few times. CDR3 nucleotide sequence: TGTGCCAGCAGCTTAGACCCCCCCAGGACCCAGTACTTC. It specifies CASSLDPPRTQYF. J is TRBJ2-5 and V is TRBV11-2, with unresolved D. V dropped 0 bases and J dropped 7 bases, with 9 bases sitting between them. Looked up from germline, CDR1 is SGHAT and CDR2 is FQNNGV. This CDR3 has 13 residues.

V is TRBV5-6 and J is TRBJ2-3; D uncertain. CDR3 length equals 17 residues. The V and J ends lost 0 bases and 0 bases respectively, with 14 bases between them. Germline V gene lookup returns CDR1 SGHDT and CDR2 YYEEEE. CDR3 region: CASSLEQWRTSTDTQYF. CDR3 DNA: TGTGCCAGCAGCTTGGAACAGTGGCGAACTAGCACAGATACGCAGTATTTT.

This rearrangement joins TRBV23-1 to TRBJ2-5, with D possibly called TRBD1 or TRBD2 (5 bases each). TRBV23-1 is an ORF for which the function is uncertain. V lost 4 bases, J lost 1 base, and 10 bases lay in between. The length of the CDR3 is 14 residues. CDR3: CASSRGTAQETQYF. The CDR3 DNA sequence: TGCGCCAGCAGTCGGGGGACGGCCCAAGAGACCCAGTACTTC.

The chain links TRBV5-4 to TRBJ1-2; D is undetermined. The CDR3 runs 12 residues. V lost 0 bases and J 5 bases, leaving 5 bases between the germline ends. CDR1 SGHNT and CDR2 YYREEE come from the germline V gene (reference sequence). The CDR3: CASSLDGYGYTF. The DNA for the CDR3 is TGTGCCAGCAGCTTGGACGGATATGGCTACACCTTC. The whole variable domain, remainder taken from reference TRBV5-4 and TRBJ1-2, is ETGVTQSPTHLIKTRGQQVTLRCSSQSGHNTVSWYQQALGQGPQFIFQYYREEENGRGNFPPRFSGLQFPNYSSELNVNALELDDSALYLCASSLDGYGYTFGSGTRLTVV.

This chain joins TRBV29-1 and TRBJ1-1; a weak D match, TRBD1 (5 bases). The V gene lost 4 bases and the J gene lost 0 bases, with 9 bases spanning the gap. The CDR3 contains 13 residues. Germline V gene data show CDR1 as SQVTM and CDR2 as ANQGSEA. In DNA, the CDR3 is TGCAGCGTTGCTCAGGGAATGAACACTGAAGCTTTCTTT. This codes for CSVAQGMNTEAFF.

The gene calls are TRBV5-4 and TRBJ2-3; TRBD1 is a possible D gene (5 bases). Germline V gene lookup returns CDR1 SGHNT and CDR2 YYREEE (reference sequence). The CDR3 is 16 residues long. Trimming removed 3 bases at V and 2 bases at J, with 16 bases between. The CDR3 loop reads CASSSNGAGLTDTQYF. In DNA, the CDR3 is TGTGCCAGCAGCTCCAATGGGGCAGGGCTCACAGATACGCAGTATTTT.

J is TRBJ2-5 and V is TRBV5-1, with D uncertain. The V gene's germline CDR1 is SGHRS and CDR2 YFSETQ. The CDR3 sequence is 14 residues long. V was shortened by 0 bases and J by 4 bases, with 10 bases between the two germline ends. CDR3 region: CASSLVGPGETQYF. The CDR3 DNA follows: TGCGCCAGCAGCTTGGTAGGGCCGGGAGAGACCCAGTACTTC.

The gene calls are TRBV11-2 and TRBJ2-1; 7 nucleotides agree with TRBD1. In germline, CDR1 is SGHAT, CDR2 FQNNGV. Unmatched junction bases numbered 9, after V lost 6 bases and J lost 4 bases. The CDR3 is 15 residues long. The CDR3 DNA follows: TGTGCCAGCAGGGGAACAGGGGAAAGGTACAATGAGCAGTTCTTC. Protein product: CASRGTGERYNEQFF.

The chain has TRBV5-5 and TRBJ2-1; 8 bases match TRBD2. The ends lost 2 bases at V and 10 bases at J; junction bases unmatched: 14. The germline V gene encodes CDR1 SGHKS and CDR2 YYEKEE (reference sequence). The CDR3 length is 16 residues. This chain's CDR3 is CASSLSWGTSLSEQFF. CDR3 coding DNA: TGTGCCAGCAGCTTAAGTTGGGGGACTAGTTTATCCGAGCAGTTCTTC.

The chain carries TRBV6-5 and TRBJ2-7; D unresolved. The V end lost 4 bases, the J end lost 0 bases, and 13 bases lay between the germline ends. From germline, CDR1 is MNHEY and CDR2 SVGAGI. This CDR3 comprises 15 residues. CDR3 nucleotides: TGTGCCAGCAGTTCCCTCTCGGTTAGCTCCTACGAGCAGTACTTC. It translates to CASSSLSVSSYEQYF.

The chain has TRBV5-8 and TRBJ2-5; 10 bases agree with TRBD2. V dropped 0 bases and J dropped 3; count of bases not matched to a gene: 5. Germline CDR1 reads SGHTS; CDR2 reads YDEGEE. CDR3 length: 16 amino acids. The CDR3 coding sequence is TGTGCCAGCAGCTTGGGGCTAGCGGGAGTTGAAGAGACCCAGTACTTC. The encoded protein is CASSLGLAGVEETQYF.